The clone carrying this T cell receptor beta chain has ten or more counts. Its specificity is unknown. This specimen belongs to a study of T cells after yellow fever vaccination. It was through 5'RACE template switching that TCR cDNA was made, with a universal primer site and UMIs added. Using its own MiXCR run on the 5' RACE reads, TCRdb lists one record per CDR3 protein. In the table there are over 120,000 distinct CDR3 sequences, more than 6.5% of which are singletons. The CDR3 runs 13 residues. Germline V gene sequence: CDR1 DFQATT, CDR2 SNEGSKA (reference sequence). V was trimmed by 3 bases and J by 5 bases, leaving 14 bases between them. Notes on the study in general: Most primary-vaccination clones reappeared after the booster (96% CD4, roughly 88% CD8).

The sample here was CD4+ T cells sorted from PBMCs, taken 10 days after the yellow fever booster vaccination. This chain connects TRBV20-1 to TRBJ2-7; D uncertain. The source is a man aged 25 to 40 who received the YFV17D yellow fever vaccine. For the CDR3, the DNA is TGCAGTGCTAGTCTCAACAGAATAAACGAGCAGTACTTC. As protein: CSASLNRINEQYF.